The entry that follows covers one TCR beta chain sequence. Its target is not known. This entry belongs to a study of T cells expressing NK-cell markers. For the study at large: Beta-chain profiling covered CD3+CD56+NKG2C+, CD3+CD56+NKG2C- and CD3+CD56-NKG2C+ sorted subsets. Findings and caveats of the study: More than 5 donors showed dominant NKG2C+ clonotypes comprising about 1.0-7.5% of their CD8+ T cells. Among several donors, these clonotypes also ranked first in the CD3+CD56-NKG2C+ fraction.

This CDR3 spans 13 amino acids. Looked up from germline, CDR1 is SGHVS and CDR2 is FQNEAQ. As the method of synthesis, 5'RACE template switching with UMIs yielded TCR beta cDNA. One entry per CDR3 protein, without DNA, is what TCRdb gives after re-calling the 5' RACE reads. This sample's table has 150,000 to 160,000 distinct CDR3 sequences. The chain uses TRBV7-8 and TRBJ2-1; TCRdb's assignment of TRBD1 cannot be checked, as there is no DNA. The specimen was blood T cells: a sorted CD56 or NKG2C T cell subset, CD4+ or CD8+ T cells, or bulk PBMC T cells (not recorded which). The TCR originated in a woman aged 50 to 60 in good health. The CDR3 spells CASSPGQDNEQFF.